The next 15 T cell receptor beta chains were all read from a single sample in a study of blood T cell repertoires in COVID-19. Sequenced by immunoSEQ multiplex PCR; TCRdb stores in-frame clones only, minus some. Among roughly 360,000 clones listed, roughly 88% were seen once. What was sequenced was PBMCs or T cells enriched from blood (not recorded which). These receptors were obtained from a woman between 25 and 40 years old with acute COVID-19.

The chain recombines TRBV5-1 with TRBJ2-7; TRBD2 agrees at 13 bases. The CDR3 is made up of 15 amino acids. In germline, CDR1 is SGHRS, CDR2 YFSETQ. Trimming cost V 4 bases and J 5 bases; bases outside gene matches: 6. CDR3 DNA sequence: TGCGCCAGCAGCCGGGGGACTAGCGGGGACAACGAGCAGTACTTC. This encodes CASSRGTSGDNEQYF.

The V gene is TRBV5-1, the J gene TRBJ2-7; TRBD2 matches at 11 bases. V was clipped by 0 bases and J by 4 bases; unmatched bases: 6. The CDR3 is 16 residues long. Germline lookup yields CDR1 SGHRS and CDR2 YFSETQ. CDR3 region: CASSLGLAGTIYEQYF. CDR3 DNA sequence: TGCGCCAGCAGCTTGGGACTAGCGGGGACGATTTACGAGCAGTACTTC.

This chain connects TRBV10-2 to TRBJ1-2, with 12 nucleotides matching TRBD1. There are 18 residues in the CDR3. The J segment lost 0 bases and the V segment lost 7 bases, leaving 12 bases of the junction unmatched. Germline CDR1 WSHSY, CDR2 SAAADI. CDR3 DNA sequence: TGCGCCAGCACCGATCCGGGGACAGGGGGCACAGCTAACTATGGCTACACCTTC. Translation gives CASTDPGTGGTANYGYTF.

This clone has just one count. The chain links TRBV7-9 to TRBJ2-1; tentatively, D is TRBD1 (8 bases). Germline V gene data show CDR1 as SEHNR and CDR2 as FQNEAQ (reference sequence). The CDR3 has 14 residues. The ends were cut back, 5 bases at V and 6 bases at J, with 14 bases in the middle. As DNA, the CDR3 is TGTGCCAGCAGCCCCACAGGGGGGGTCAATGAGCAGTTCTTC. This codes for CASSPTGGVNEQFF.

The gene calls are TRBV7-8 and TRBJ1-2; D perhaps matches TRBD1 (6 bases). V dropped 5 bases and J dropped 3 bases, with 19 bases sitting between them. The germline V gene encodes CDR1 SGHVS and CDR2 FQNEAQ. The CDR3 spans 16 residues. CDR3 residues: CASSLQGQGNDYGYTF. CDR3 coding DNA: TGTGCCAGCAGCCTTCAAGGGCAGGGGAACGACTATGGCTACACCTTC. Full variable domain (missing parts from reference TRBV7-8 and TRBJ1-2): GAGVSQSPRYKVAKRGQDVALRCDPISGHVSLFWYQQALGQGPEFLTYFQNEAQLDKSGLPSDRFFAERPEGSVSTLKIQRTQQEDSAVYLCASSLQGQGNDYGYTFGSGTRLTVV.

This chain links TRBV5-4 with TRBJ2-2, with TRBD2 matching over 9 bases. The CDR3 covers 16 residues. The J segment lost 6 bases and the V segment lost 1 base, leaving 7 bases of the junction unmatched. Germline loops: CDR1 SGHNT, CDR2 YYREEE (reference sequence). Here the CDR3 DNA reads TGTGCCAGCAGCTTGAGTGCGGGGGGGCCCCCCGGGGAGCTGTTTTTT. Amino acids: CASSLSAGGPPGELFF.

This chain uses TRBV30 with TRBJ1-1, with a weak D call TRBD1 (5 bases). This CDR3 has 12 residues. The germline V gene has CDR1 GTSNPN and CDR2 SVGIG (reference sequence). Trimming took off 3 bases at V and 10 bases at J, with 15 bases between the two ends. CDR3 DNA: TGTGCCTGGAGAGCGGGGGAGAGCGGAGCTTTCTTT. It codes for CAWRAGESGAFF.

The rearrangement uses TRBV6-1 and TRBJ2-1; 8 bases are a match to TRBD2. V was pared by 3 bases and J by 7 bases, with 5 bases of the junction left unmatched. Germline CDR1 MNHNS, CDR2 SASEGT. This CDR3 contains 14 residues. CDR3 in amino acids: CASSEGLVRNEQFF. The CDR3 nucleotides are TGTGCCAGCAGTGAGGGACTAGTGCGGAATGAGCAGTTCTTC.

The gene calls are TRBV27 and TRBJ1-4, with 8 bases aligning to TRBD1. The germline V gene has CDR1 MNHEY and CDR2 SMNVEV (reference sequence). The CDR3 covers 14 residues. Trimming at V came to 3 bases and at J to 7 bases, leaving 4 bases not matched to a gene. The CDR3 sequence is CASSFQGAGEKLFF. The CDR3 DNA is TGTGCCAGCAGTTTTCAGGGGGCAGGTGAAAAACTGTTTTTT.

The chain is built from TRBV19 and TRBJ2-5, with 7 bases identical to TRBD2. This CDR3 region has 15 residues. With 0 bases clipped from V and 5 bases from J, the junction kept 6 bases outside the gene matches. The germline V gene has CDR1 LNHDA and CDR2 SQIVND (reference sequence). The CDR3 loop reads CASSIDPGLRETQYF. The CDR3 nucleotides are TGTGCCAGTAGTATAGACCCGGGACTAAGGGAGACCCAGTACTTC.

The genes are TRBV7-9 and TRBJ1-4; D is unclear. The CDR3 extends over 14 amino acids. The V gene's germline CDR1 is SEHNR and CDR2 FQNEAQ (reference sequence). Trimming stripped 3 bases from V and 8 bases from J, with 13 bases between. CDR3 sequence: CASSFLFPGEKLFF. The CDR3, as DNA: TGTGCCAGCAGCTTTCTCTTTCCGGGGGAAAAACTGTTTTTT.

The chain joins TRBV3-1 (or the pseudogene TRBV3-2) to TRBJ2-5, with 7 bases lining up with TRBD1. CDR3 length equals 15 residues. CDR1 is LGHDT and CDR2 is YNNKEL in the germline V gene (reference sequence). The J segment lost 5 bases and the V segment lost 1 base, leaving 7 bases of the junction unmatched. The CDR3 loop is CASSQAGGIFETQYF. In DNA, the CDR3 is TGTGCCAGCAGCCAAGCAGGGGGTATCTTTGAGACCCAGTACTTC.

The genes are TRBV27 and TRBJ1-5; 8 bases agree with TRBD1. The J segment lost 4 bases and the V segment lost 5 bases, leaving 4 bases of the junction unmatched. CDR3 size: 14 residues. Germline CDR1 and CDR2: MNHEY and SMNVEV (reference sequence). CDR3 DNA sequence: TGTGCCAGCAGTCTCGGACAGGGTAATCAGCCCCAGCATTTT. This codes for CASSLGQGNQPQHF.

The V call is TRBV27, the J call TRBJ2-7; 7 bases fit TRBD2. This CDR3 has 14 amino acids. Germline CDR1 reads MNHEY; CDR2 reads SMNVEV (reference sequence). The trim removed 2 bases at V and 10 bases at J, leaving 11 bases unmatched. The CDR3 loop is CASSLRGDGGGQYF. In DNA form, the CDR3 reads TGTGCCAGCAGTTTACGGGGGGATGGTGGGGGACAGTACTTC.

The chain combines TRBV5-1 with TRBJ1-1, with D possibly matching TRBD1 (5 bases). Trimming cost V 4 bases and J 4 bases, with 11 bases left between them. This CDR3 region has 13 residues. In germline, CDR1 is SGHRS, CDR2 YFSETQ. DNA for the CDR3: TGCGCCAGCAGCGTCACAGGTTTCACTGAAGCTTTCTTT. Protein sequence: CASSVTGFTEAFF.